These 4 T cell receptor beta chains share one sample of origin, sequenced in a study of blood T cell repertoires in COVID-19. Some clones are missing from TCRdb's copy, which holds only in-frame ones; the method was immunoSEQ multiplex PCR. The sample lists 200,000 or so clones; roughly nine tenths were seen once. Sequencing input: PBMCs or T cells enriched from blood (not recorded which). These receptors were obtained from a woman younger than 45 who had recovered from COVID-19.

The chain has TRBV5-3 and TRBJ2-1; 7 bases map to TRBD1. TRBV5-3 is noted as an ORF with a role that remains uncertain. V lost 2 bases and J lost 5; bases outside the gene matches: 10. The CDR3 loop spans 16 amino acids. The CDR3 spells CARSFFPGQTHNEQFF. The CDR3 DNA is TGTGCCAGAAGCTTTTTCCCGGGACAGACTCACAATGAGCAGTTCTTC.

The V call is TRBV7-9, the J call TRBJ1-4; D is undetermined. CDR1 is SEHNR and CDR2 is FQNEAQ in the germline V gene (reference sequence). The CDR3 has 12 amino acids. Trimming left V 4 bases short and J 8 bases short, with 8 bases between. CDR3 DNA sequence: TGTGCCAGCAGCTACAACACGGAAAAACTGTTTTTT. As protein: CASSYNTEKLFF.

The chain combines TRBV13 with TRBJ2-1; a weak D match, TRBD2 (5 bases). The germline CDR1 and CDR2 sequences are PRHDT and FYEKMQ (reference sequence). This CDR3 comprises 17 residues. V was pared by 3 bases and J by 5 bases, with 20 bases between. CDR3 DNA sequence: TGTGCCAGCAGCTTGGGCCTCACGCTTTGGCGGGACAATGAGCAGTTCTTC. Translating it yields CASSLGLTLWRDNEQFF.

This chain uses TRBV7-2 with TRBJ2-7, with 7 positions matching TRBD2. Germline CDR1 reads SGHTA; CDR2 reads FQGNSA. The CDR3 runs to 15 residues. V lost 2 bases, J lost 1 base, and 5 bases stayed unmatched. The CDR3: CASSLSAGESYEQYF. As DNA, the CDR3 is TGTGCCAGCAGCTTAAGCGCGGGGGAGTCCTACGAGCAGTACTTC.